Listed here are 24 T cell receptor beta chains from one sample, sequenced in a study of T-cell memory formation after mild COVID-19. TCRdb called the 5' RACE reads again in MiXCR, with one record for every CDR3 protein. The data contain tens of thousands of distinct CDR3 sequences, roughly 7.2% of them singletons. Sequencing was performed on PBMCs or a T cell subset sorted from them (not recorded which). The receptor source for this set is a man younger than 35 who had mild COVID-19 (a few samples of this study predate the infection). Cell type and time point are not known.

This clonotype has only a few counts. The rearrangement links TRBV6-2 or TRBV6-3 to TRBJ1-1; possible D gene TRBD1, 5 bases. Germline V gene sequence: CDR1 MNHEY, CDR2 SVGEGT. V lost 3 bases to trimming and J lost 1 base, with 15 bases between them. The CDR3 is 16 amino acids. The CDR3 region is CASSYEGSRWNTEAFF. The DNA for the CDR3 is TGTGCCAGCAGTTATGAGGGGTCCAGGTGGAACACTGAAGCTTTCTTT.

This clonotype was found many times. This sequence joins TRBV10-3 and TRBJ2-3; D gene ambiguous. Germline-derived CDR1 and CDR2 are ENHRY and SYGVKD. The germline V and J ends were trimmed by 7 bases and 0 bases, with 8 bases remaining between them. The CDR3 extends over 13 amino acids. Written as DNA, the CDR3 is TGTGCCATCAATCCGGGTAGCACAGATACGCAGTATTTT. Translated: CAINPGSTDTQYF.

This chain connects TRBV7-2 to TRBJ2-3, with D possibly being TRBD2 (5 bases). The V end lost 5 bases, the J end lost 2 bases, and 14 bases lay between the germline ends. This CDR3 contains 15 residues. Germline V gives CDR1 SGHTA, CDR2 FQGNSA. CDR3 residues: CASSPPRAYTDTQYF. For the CDR3, the DNA is TGTGCCAGCAGCCCCCCGCGGGCTTACACAGATACGCAGTATTTT.

This chain uses TRBV7-8 with TRBJ2-3, with D perhaps matching TRBD2 (6 bases). Germline lookup yields CDR1 SGHVS and CDR2 FQNEAQ. The CDR3 covers 16 residues. The ends were cut back, 1 base at V and 4 bases at J, with 15 bases in the middle. This CDR3 reads CASSLEWRGGADTQYF. The CDR3 region has the DNA TGTGCCAGCAGCTTAGAGTGGCGGGGTGGGGCAGATACGCAGTATTTT.

V and J are TRBV29-1 and TRBJ1-1; D unresolved. Germline loops: CDR1 SQVTM, CDR2 ANQGSEA. CDR3 size: 13 residues. Trimming took off 4 bases at V and 2 bases at J, with 11 bases between the two ends. The CDR3 DNA follows: TGCAGCGTTGTTCTCCAGCTTAACACTGAAGCTTTCTTT. Protein product: CSVVLQLNTEAFF.

CDR3 amino acids: CSARDAYHNTEAFF. CDR3 nucleotides: TGCAGTGCTAGAGACGCTTACCATAACACTGAAGCTTTCTTT. The V and J genes are TRBV20-1 and TRBJ1-1, with unresolved D. The V end was cut by 0 bases, the J end by 2 bases, with 10 bases between. The CDR3 is 14 residues long. Germline V lookup: CDR1 DFQATT, CDR2 SNEGSKA (reference sequence).

V is TRBV5-1 and J is TRBJ1-1; TRBD1 aligns across 9 bases. V lost 3 bases and J lost 4; bases outside the gene matches: 7. The CDR3 is made up of 15 amino acids. Germline V gives CDR1 SGHRS, CDR2 YFSETQ. The CDR3 region has the DNA TGCGCCAGCAGCTCACAGGGGGCTGTGGGCACTGAAGCTTTCTTT. It translates to CASSSQGAVGTEAFF.

The table lists this clonotype with a few counts. V is TRBV7-9 and J is TRBJ1-1, with D possibly TRBD1 on 5 matching bases. Germline V gene sequence: CDR1 SEHNR, CDR2 FQNEAQ (reference sequence). V gave up 1 base and J gave up 5 bases, with 11 bases separating them. The CDR3 is 14 residues long. The DNA for the CDR3 is TGTGCCAGCAGCTTAGGGGGGTACGGGACTGAAGCTTTCTTT. It codes for CASSLGGYGTEAFF.

This clonotype has ten or more counts. This chain connects TRBV18 to TRBJ2-7; 10 bases fit TRBD1. The CDR3 consists of 15 residues. Germline loops: CDR1 KGHSH, CDR2 LQKENI. Trimming removed 4 bases from V and 4 bases from J; junction bases left unmatched: 7. The CDR3 region is CASSHTGQGRYEQYF. CDR3 nucleotides: TGTGCCAGCTCACACACGGGACAGGGGAGGTACGAGCAGTACTTC.

This clonotype was seen more than once but under ten times. V is TRBV9 and J is TRBJ2-1; D remains unclear. The germline V gene encodes CDR1 SGDLS and CDR2 YYNGEE. V was shortened by 4 bases and J by 2 bases, with 16 bases between the two germline ends. CDR3 length equals 16 residues. DNA for the CDR3: TGTGCCAGCAGCAGAAGAAGCTCCCCCCCCTACAATGAGCAGTTCTTC. Its translation: CASSRRSSPPYNEQFF.

The chain links TRBV6-2 or TRBV6-3 to TRBJ2-6; D ambiguous. Looked up from germline, CDR1 is MNHEY and CDR2 is SVGEGT. Trimming stripped 6 bases from V and 5 bases from J, with 20 bases between. The CDR3 runs to 17 residues. This CDR3 reads CASRSRAPQRWANVLTF. In DNA form, the CDR3 reads TGTGCCAGCAGATCCCGGGCCCCCCAGCGTTGGGCCAACGTCCTGACTTTC.

This clonotype was seen at least ten times. The chain employs TRBV10-3 and TRBJ2-7; D is uncertain. The germline V and J ends were trimmed by 0 bases and 6 bases, with 12 bases remaining between them. The CDR3 runs 14 residues. CDR1 and CDR2 (germline): ENHRY, SYGVKD. The CDR3 sequence: CAISESSKGREQYV. CDR3 coding DNA: TGTGCCATCAGTGAGTCGTCGAAAGGTCGCGAGCAGTACGTC.

This clonotype has at least ten counts. J is TRBJ1-5 and V is TRBV6-2 or TRBV6-3; 10 bases align to TRBD1. Germline CDR1 and CDR2: MNHEY and SVGEGT. V shed 2 bases, J shed 7 bases, and the junction held 14 bases outside the gene matches. The CDR3 has 18 amino acids. In DNA, the CDR3 is TGTGCCAGCAGTTACACGATGGAGGTGGACAGGGGGTGGCAGCCCCAGCATTTT. Its protein product is CASSYTMEVDRGWQPQHF.

This clonotype was recorded many times. The genes are TRBV20-1 and TRBJ2-3; unclear D gene. Germline CDR1 and CDR2: DFQATT and SNEGSKA (reference sequence). The length of the CDR3 is 14 residues. V lost 1 base, J lost 2 bases, and 10 bases lay in between. This chain's CDR3 is CSARGVRATDTQYF. The CDR3 nucleotides read TGCAGTGCTAGAGGTGTAAGGGCCACAGATACGCAGTATTTT.

The chain has TRBV12-5 and TRBJ2-3; D perhaps matches TRBD2 (6 bases). The V gene lost 5 bases and the J gene lost 8 bases, with 20 bases spanning the gap. Germline V lookup: CDR1 LGHNT, CDR2 FRNRAP. The CDR3 is made up of 15 amino acids. The CDR3 DNA reads TGTGCTAGTGGTCCCGGGACTGCCAACCTCGGTACGCAGTATTTT. Translating gives CASGPGTANLGTQYF. Full variable domain (remainder filled in from reference TRBV12-5 and TRBJ2-3): DARVTQTPRHKVTEMGQEVTMRCQPILGHNTVFWYRQTMMQGLELLAYFRNRAPLDDSGMPKDRFSAEMPDATLATLKIQPSEPRDSAVYFCASGPGTANLGTQYFGPGTRLTVL.

This sequence joins TRBV30 and TRBJ2-3; no reliable D call. CDR3 length equals 13 residues. V was trimmed by 3 bases and J by 4 bases, leaving 11 bases between them. Germline CDR1 is GTSNPN and CDR2 is SVGIG (reference sequence). Here the CDR3 reads CAWRMWVPDTQYF. The CDR3 region has the DNA TGTGCCTGGAGGATGTGGGTGCCAGATACGCAGTATTTT.

This sequence joins TRBV4-3 and TRBJ1-6; D is perhaps TRBD1 (6 bases). V lost 5 bases and J 16 bases, leaving 15 bases between the germline ends. This CDR3 is 12 amino acids long. The V gene's germline CDR1 is LGHNA and CDR2 YSLEER. The CDR3 here is CASSKAQGRLHF. The CDR3 coding sequence is TGCGCCAGCAGCAAAGCACAGGGCAGGCTCCACTTT.

This clonotype was observed many times. The chain joins TRBV5-8 to TRBJ2-7; 7 bases match TRBD1. The CDR3 loop spans 15 amino acids. The ends lost 7 bases at V and 0 bases at J; junction bases unmatched: 10. CDR1 is SGHTS, CDR2 YDEGEE, per germline. The CDR3 DNA reads as TGTGCCAGCGGCCTTGAGGACAGGCCCTCCTACGAGCAGTACTTC. Protein: CASGLEDRPSYEQYF.

The J gene is TRBJ1-1, the V gene TRBV6-2 or TRBV6-3, with no clear D. This CDR3 contains 13 residues. CDR1 is MNHEY and CDR2 is SVGEGT in the germline V gene. V was pared by 6 bases and J by 4 bases, with 12 bases between. CDR3 coding DNA: TGTGCCAGCAGCTCCGGGGTGGGCACTGAAGCTTTCTTT. It specifies CASSSGVGTEAFF.

This sequence joins TRBV7-2 and TRBJ2-7; no reliable D call. The germline V gene has CDR1 SGHTA and CDR2 FQGNSA. The V end lost 1 base, the J end lost 0 bases, and 7 bases lay between the germline ends. The CDR3 sequence is 14 residues long. The CDR3 spells CASSLGPSSYEQYV. In DNA, the CDR3 is TGTGCCAGCAGCTTAGGCCCCAGCTCCTACGAGCAGTACGTC.

The table lists this clonotype with many counts. V and J are TRBV12-3 or TRBV12-4 and TRBJ2-7; 9 nucleotides match TRBD1. V lost 4 bases to trimming and J lost 7 bases; unmatched junction nucleotides: 17. This CDR3 comprises 17 residues. The CDR3 loop is CASSSDRGDYTGWEQYF. The DNA of the CDR3 is TGTGCCAGCAGTTCCGACAGGGGGGACTATACCGGATGGGAGCAGTACTTC.

The CDR3 DNA follows: TGCGCCAGCAGCTTGCGACACCCCCAGACAGATACGCAGTATTTT. It is translated as CASSLRHPQTDTQYF. V gene TRBV5-1 combines with J gene TRBJ2-3, with no clear D. The germline V and J ends were trimmed by 1 base and 3 bases, with 12 bases remaining between them. The germline gives CDR1 SGHRS, CDR2 YFSETQ. This CDR3 spans 15 amino acids.

This clonotype came up a few times. This chain joins TRBV5-1 and TRBJ1-6, with 8 bases identical to TRBD1. This CDR3 has 16 residues. V dropped 4 bases and J dropped 5; count of bases not matched to a gene: 8. Germline CDR1 is SGHRS and CDR2 is YFSETQ. Written as DNA, the CDR3 is TGCGCCAGCAGCATCGGACAGGGCACCAATAATTCACCCCTCCACTTT. Translation gives CASSIGQGTNNSPLHF.

This clonotype appeared many times. The junction departs from germline at one end; a sequencing error may be responsible. The chain has TRBV20-1 and TRBJ2-7; possible D gene TRBD1, 5 bases. The CDR3 has 14 amino acids. Germline loops: CDR1 DFQATT, CDR2 SNEGSKA (reference sequence). In DNA, the CDR3 is TGCAGTGCTAGTGTAGGTAGGGGATCCTCCGAGCAGTACTTC. Translating it yields CSASVGRGSSEQYF.